The text below deals with one T cell receptor (beta chain). Antigen: not known. The PCR used 60 Vbeta and 13 Jbeta primers. Only in-frame clones appear in the TCRdb table, and some are missing; sequencing was by immunoSEQ multiplex PCR. In the table there are over 150,000 clones, over 65% of which are singletons. CDR1 and CDR2 (germline): SNHLY, FYNNEI. Trimming cost V 8 bases and J 1 base; bases outside gene matches: 9. There are 15 residues in the CDR3. These data are taken from a study of cytomegalovirus exposure and HLA in healthy donors. Whole-study results and caveats: A later analysis by the authors found several of the most significant clusters apparently linked to common viral pathogens. Association with HLA alleles at 0.05 false discovery rate was found for around 17,000 TCR beta sequences in a later analysis. Researchers counted approximately 160 TCR beta chains as cytomegalovirus-associated. Accurate prediction of HLA-A and HLA-B alleles (for most subjects) was reportedly achieved from TCR beta sequences.

The source is a man in his thirties or forties in good health and CMV-seronegative. The genes are TRBV2 and TRBJ1-1; 8 bases are shared with TRBD1. Sequenced input: PBMCs. In nucleotides, the CDR3 is TGTGCCAGCGAAGCTGGGGACAGGCCGAACACTGAAGCTTTCTTT. Its translation: CASEAGDRPNTEAFF.